This T cell receptor (beta chain) was sequenced in a study of blood T cell repertoires in COVID-19. This clone was recorded a few times. Other nucleotide sequences in the sample specify the same CDR3. Measured with immunoSEQ multiplex PCR; TCRdb has only the in-frame clones, and not every one. The repertoire has more than 300,000 clones, more than 70% of them found once; the top ten carry around 1.9%. Per the germline V gene, CDR1 is MNHEY and CDR2 is SVGAGI. The V segment lost 8 bases and the J segment 4 bases; nucleotides outside the gene matches: 3. The CDR3 length is 12 residues. The receptor's source is a man aged 35-49 years in a cohort exposed to, infected with or recovered from COVID-19 (not recorded which). The sample taken for sequencing was PBMCs or T cells enriched from blood (not recorded which). The rearrangement uses TRBV6-5 and TRBJ1-2; 8 bases fit TRBD1. CDR3 nucleotide sequence: TGTGCCAGCCGCGGACAGGGCTATGGCTACACCTTC. Translated, it gives CASRGQGYGYTF.